Listed here are 5 T cell receptor beta chains from one sample, sequenced in a study of T-cell reconstitution after alpha-beta-depleted transplantation in children. Preparing the TCRbeta library involved the use of unique molecular identifiers. TCRdb independently ran MiXCR on the PCR reads; one entry per CDR3 protein. Seen here are 450,000 to 600,000 distinct CDR3 sequences, 10% to 15% observed once, and the top ten hold 2.2%. The sample was PBMCs, mostly from graft donor cells, taken 360 days after TCRalphabeta/CD19-depleted stem cell transplant. These receptors came from a male patient younger than 18 who had a stem cell transplant for acute myeloid leukemia, so the T cells may come from the graft donor.

This clonotype showed up just a few times. V and J are TRBV11-1 and TRBJ2-2, with a weak D call TRBD2 (5 bases). The germline V gene encodes CDR1 SGHAT and CDR2 FQDESV (reference sequence). Between the trimmed V and J ends, which lost 3 bases and 7 bases, there was a span of 18 bases. This CDR3 is 16 amino acids long. The CDR3 DNA reads TGTGCCAGCAGCTTTTTTCTTTCTGCCGAGGGCGGGGAGCTGTTTTTT. It yields the protein CASSFFLSAEGGELFF.

The chain is built from TRBV28 and TRBJ2-3; 8 positions match TRBD2. V dropped 4 bases and J dropped 2; count of bases not matched to a gene: 8. CDR1 MDHEN and CDR2 SYDVKM come from the germline V gene. The CDR3 loop spans 16 amino acids. In DNA, the CDR3 is TGTGCCAGCAGTTCCCCCCGGGAGGGCTACACAGATACGCAGTATTTT. Its translation: CASSSPREGYTDTQYF.

This clonotype was detected a few times. The chain carries TRBV6-2 or TRBV6-3 and TRBJ2-1, with D hard to call. V was clipped by 4 bases and J by 2 bases, with 15 bases between them. CDR1 MNHEY and CDR2 SVGEGT come from the germline V gene. The CDR3 length is 16 residues. For the CDR3, the DNA is TGTGCCAGCAGTTCCGACCGGGCAACCACCTACAATGAGCAGTTCTTC. It specifies CASSSDRATTYNEQFF.

V usage is TRBV3-1 and J usage is TRBJ2-7; TRBD2 aligns across 9 bases. CDR1 is LGHDT and CDR2 is YNNKEL in the germline V gene (reference sequence). V gave up 5 bases and J gave up 7 bases; unmatched junction bases: 9. This CDR3 has 14 residues. This CDR3 reads CASSFSGRTSEQYF. The CDR3 DNA reads TGTGCCAGCAGCTTTAGCGGGAGAACGAGTGAGCAGTACTTC.

The rearrangement joins TRBV6-1 to TRBJ1-5; TRBD1 is a possible D gene (5 bases). This CDR3 is 13 amino acids long. Deletions cut 3 bases from V and 4 bases from J, with 7 bases between. Looked up from germline, CDR1 is MNHNS and CDR2 is SASEGT. CDR3 DNA: TGTGCCAGCAGTGAGGCAGGGAATCAGCCCCAGCATTTT. Its translation: CASSEAGNQPQHF.